The TCR beta chain under discussion was sequenced for a study of blood T cell repertoires in COVID-19. Looking at the study overall: Specimens from acute and convalescent COVID-19 originated in the United States, Italy and Spain. The cDNA or gDNA used as material had been derived from T cells, B-cell-depleted T cells, or PBMCs.

CDR3 length equals 16 residues. V lost 7 bases, J lost 4 bases, and 14 bases stayed unmatched. Germline V gene data show CDR1 as MNHEY and CDR2 as SMNVEV (reference sequence). In the source study's methods: Amplifying reference gene primers gave estimates of nucleated cell counts. Profiling relied on immunoSEQ multiplex PCR, and the TCRdb table lists in-frame clones only, not all of them. That table supplies the V and J calls and clone size; D and trimming were determined from the DNA. The repertoire holds 43,000 or so clones, approximately 90% seen once, with 15% to 17% in the top ten. Material for sequencing was peripheral blood. The chain carries TRBV27 and TRBJ2-7; TRBD2 matches 9 bases. The receptor comes from a man aged 60-69 years with active COVID-19. The chain's CDR3 is CASKVGVSGSLYEQYF. The DNA for the CDR3 is TGTGCCAGCAAGGTTGGGGTTAGCGGGAGTCTTTACGAGCAGTACTTC.